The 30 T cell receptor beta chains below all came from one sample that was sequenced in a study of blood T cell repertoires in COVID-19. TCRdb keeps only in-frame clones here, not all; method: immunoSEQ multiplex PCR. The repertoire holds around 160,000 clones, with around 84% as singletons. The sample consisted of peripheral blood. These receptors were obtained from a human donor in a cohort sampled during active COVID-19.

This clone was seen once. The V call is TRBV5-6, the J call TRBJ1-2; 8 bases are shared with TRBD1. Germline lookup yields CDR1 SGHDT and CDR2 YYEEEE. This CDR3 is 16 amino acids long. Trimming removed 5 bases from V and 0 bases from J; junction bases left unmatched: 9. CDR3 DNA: TGTGCCAGCAGTCTGGGACAGGTGGGGCCTAACTATGGCTACACCTTC. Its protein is CASSLGQVGPNYGYTF.

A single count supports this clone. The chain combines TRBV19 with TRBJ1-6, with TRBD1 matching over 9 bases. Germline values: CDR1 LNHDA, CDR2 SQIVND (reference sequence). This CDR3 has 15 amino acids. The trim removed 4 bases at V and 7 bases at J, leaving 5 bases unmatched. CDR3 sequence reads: CASSTPTGGNSPLHF. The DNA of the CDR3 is TGTGCCAGTAGTACCCCGACAGGGGGAAATTCACCCCTCCACTTT.

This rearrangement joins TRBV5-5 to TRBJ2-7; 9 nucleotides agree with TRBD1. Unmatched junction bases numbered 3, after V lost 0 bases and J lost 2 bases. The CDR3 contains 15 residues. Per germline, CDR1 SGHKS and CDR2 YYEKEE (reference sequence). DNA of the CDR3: TGTGCCAGCAGCTTGGTCGGGACAGGGACCTACGAGCAGTACTTC. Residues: CASSLVGTGTYEQYF.

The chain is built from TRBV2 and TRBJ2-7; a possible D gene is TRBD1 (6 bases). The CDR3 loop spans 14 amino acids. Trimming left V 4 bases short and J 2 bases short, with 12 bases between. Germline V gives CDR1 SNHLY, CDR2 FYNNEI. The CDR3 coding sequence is TGTGCCAGCAGTGTAGACAGGTCGACCTACGAGCAGTACTTC. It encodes CASSVDRSTYEQYF.

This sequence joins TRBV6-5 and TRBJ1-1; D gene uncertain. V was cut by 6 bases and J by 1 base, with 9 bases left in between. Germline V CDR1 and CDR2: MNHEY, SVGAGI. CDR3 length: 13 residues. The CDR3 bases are TGTGCCAGCAGACCCGGGGAGAACACTGAAGCTTTCTTT. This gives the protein CASRPGENTEAFF.

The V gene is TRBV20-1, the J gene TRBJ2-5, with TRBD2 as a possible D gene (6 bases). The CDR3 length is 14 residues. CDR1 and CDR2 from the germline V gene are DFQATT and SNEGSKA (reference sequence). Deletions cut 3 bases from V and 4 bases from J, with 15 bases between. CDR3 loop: CSASRPLARETQYF. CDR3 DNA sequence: TGCAGTGCTAGTCGTCCTCTAGCGAGAGAGACCCAGTACTTC.

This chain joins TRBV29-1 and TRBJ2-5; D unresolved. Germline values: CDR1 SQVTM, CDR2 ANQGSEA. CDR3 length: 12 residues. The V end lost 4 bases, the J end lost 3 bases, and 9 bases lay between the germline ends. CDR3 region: CSVAAEEETQYF. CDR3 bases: TGCAGCGTTGCGGCCGAGGAAGAGACCCAGTACTTC.

The CDR3 DNA reads TGTGCCAGCAGCGACGGGTGGGGGCAGGGGGGCGGCTACACCTTC. Translation gives CASSDGWGQGGGYTF. The chain employs TRBV7-2 and TRBJ1-2; TRBD1 agrees at 7 bases. The CDR3 runs to 15 residues. The J segment lost 8 bases and the V segment lost 5 bases, leaving 14 bases of the junction unmatched. Germline CDR1 is SGHTA and CDR2 is FQGNSA.

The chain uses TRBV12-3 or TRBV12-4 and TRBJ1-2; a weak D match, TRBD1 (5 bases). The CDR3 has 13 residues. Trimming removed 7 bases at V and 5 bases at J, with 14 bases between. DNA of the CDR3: TGTGCCAGCACACCGGGAGGGGTTTATGGCTACACCTTC. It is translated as CASTPGGVYGYTF.

CDR3 sequence: CAWSPDSSGNTIYF. The DNA of the CDR3 is TGTGCCTGGAGTCCCGACAGCTCTGGAAACACCATATATTTT. The rearrangement joins TRBV30 to TRBJ1-3; D is perhaps TRBD1 (5 bases). The CDR3 loop spans 14 amino acids. Between the trimmed V and J ends, which lost 2 bases and 0 bases, there was a span of 8 bases. From germline, CDR1 is GTSNPN and CDR2 SVGIG (reference sequence).

The CDR3 loop reads CASTIRQNNSPLHF. CDR3 nucleotide sequence: TGTGCCAGCACAATAAGACAGAATAATTCACCCCTCCACTTT. The chain is built from TRBV28 and TRBJ1-6, with D possibly matching TRBD1 (5 bases). Between the trimmed V and J ends, which lost 7 bases and 5 bases, there was a span of 12 bases. The V gene's germline CDR1 is MDHEN and CDR2 SYDVKM. This CDR3 is 14 amino acids long. Variable domain in full (rest from reference TRBV28 and TRBJ1-6): DVKVTQSSRYLVKRTGEKVFLECVQDMDHENMFWYRQDPGLGLRLIYFSYDVKMKEKGDIPEGYSVSREKKERFSLILESASTNQTSMYLCASTIRQNNSPLHFGNGTRLTVT.

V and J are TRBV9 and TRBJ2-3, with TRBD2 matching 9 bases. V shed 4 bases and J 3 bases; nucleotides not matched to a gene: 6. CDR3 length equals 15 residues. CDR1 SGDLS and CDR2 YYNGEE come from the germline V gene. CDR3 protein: CASSPISGGTDTQYF. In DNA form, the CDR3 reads TGTGCCAGCAGCCCCATTAGCGGGGGAACAGATACGCAGTATTTT. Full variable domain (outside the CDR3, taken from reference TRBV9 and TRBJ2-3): DSGVTQTPKHLITATGQRVTLRCSPRSGDLSVYWYQQSLDQGLQFLIQYYNGEERAKGNILERFSAQQFPDLHSELNLSSLELGDSALYFCASSPISGGTDTQYFGPGTRLTVL.

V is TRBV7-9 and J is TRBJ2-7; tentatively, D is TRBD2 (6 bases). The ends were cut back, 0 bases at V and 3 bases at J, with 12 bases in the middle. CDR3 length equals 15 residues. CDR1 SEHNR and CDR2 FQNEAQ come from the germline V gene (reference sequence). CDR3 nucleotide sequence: TGTGCCAGCAGCTTAGCGCATCAGGGACTCTACGAGCAGTACTTC. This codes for CASSLAHQGLYEQYF. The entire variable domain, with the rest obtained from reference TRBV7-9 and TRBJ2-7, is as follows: DTGVSQNPRHKITKRGQNVTFRCDPISEHNRLYWYRQTLGQGPEFLTYFQNEAQLEKSRLLSDRFSAERPKGSFSTLEIQRTEQGDSAMYLCASSLAHQGLYEQYFGPGTRLTVT.

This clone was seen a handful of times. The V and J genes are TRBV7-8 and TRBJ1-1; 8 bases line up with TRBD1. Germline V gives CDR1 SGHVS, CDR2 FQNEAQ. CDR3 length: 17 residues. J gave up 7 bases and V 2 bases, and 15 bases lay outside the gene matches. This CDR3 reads CASSLWARQGITSEAFF. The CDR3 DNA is TGTGCCAGCAGCTTATGGGCGCGACAGGGGATAACGAGTGAAGCTTTCTTT.

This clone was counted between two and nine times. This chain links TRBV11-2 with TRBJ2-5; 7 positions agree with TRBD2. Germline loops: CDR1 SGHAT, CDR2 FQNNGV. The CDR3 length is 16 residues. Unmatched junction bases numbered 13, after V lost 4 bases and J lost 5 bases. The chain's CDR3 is CASSSSDYWGGETQYF. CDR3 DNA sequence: TGTGCCAGCAGCTCCTCCGACTACTGGGGAGGGGAGACCCAGTACTTC. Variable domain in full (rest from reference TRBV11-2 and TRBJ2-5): EAGVAQSPRYKIIEKRQSVAFWCNPISGHATLYWYQQILGQGPKLLIQFQNNGVVDDSQLPKDRFSAERLKGVDSTLKIQPAKLEDSAVYLCASSSSDYWGGETQYFGPGTRLLVL.

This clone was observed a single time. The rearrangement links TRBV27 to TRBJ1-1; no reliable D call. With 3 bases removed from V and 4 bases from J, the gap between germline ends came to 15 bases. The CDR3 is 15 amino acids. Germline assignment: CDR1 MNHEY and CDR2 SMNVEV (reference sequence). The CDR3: CASSFMGGFGTEAFF. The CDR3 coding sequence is TGTGCCAGCAGTTTTATGGGAGGGTTCGGCACTGAAGCTTTCTTT.

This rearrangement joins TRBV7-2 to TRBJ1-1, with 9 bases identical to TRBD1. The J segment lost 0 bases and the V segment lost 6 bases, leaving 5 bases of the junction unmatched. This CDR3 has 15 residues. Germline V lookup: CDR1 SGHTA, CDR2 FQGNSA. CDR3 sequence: CASSLGDRVNTEAFF. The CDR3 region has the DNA TGTGCCAGCAGTTTGGGGGACAGGGTGAACACTGAAGCTTTCTTT.

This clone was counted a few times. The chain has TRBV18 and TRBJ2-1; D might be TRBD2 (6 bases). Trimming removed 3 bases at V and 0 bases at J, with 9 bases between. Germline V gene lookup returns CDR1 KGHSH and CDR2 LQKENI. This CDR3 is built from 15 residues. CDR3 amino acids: CASSPTDYSYNEQFF. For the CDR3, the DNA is TGTGCCAGCTCACCTACGGACTACTCCTACAATGAGCAGTTCTTC.

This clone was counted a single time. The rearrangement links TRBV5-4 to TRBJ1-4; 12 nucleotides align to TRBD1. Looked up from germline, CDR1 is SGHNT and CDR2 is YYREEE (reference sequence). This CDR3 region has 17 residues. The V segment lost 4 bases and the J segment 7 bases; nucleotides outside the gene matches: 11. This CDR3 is CASSTVPGQGAGEKLFF. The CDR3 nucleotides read TGTGCCAGCAGCACCGTCCCGGGACAGGGGGCAGGTGAAAAACTGTTTTTT. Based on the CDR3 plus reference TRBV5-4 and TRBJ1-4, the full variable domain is ETGVTQSPTHLIKTRGQQVTLRCSSQSGHNTVSWYQQALGQGPQFIFQYYREEENGRGNFPPRFSGLQFPNYSSELNVNALELDDSALYLCASSTVPGQGAGEKLFFGSGTQLSVL.

CDR3 sequence: CASSESEGEETQYF. CDR3 DNA: TGCGCCAGCAGTGAGTCCGAGGGGGAAGAGACCCAGTACTTC. This rearrangement joins TRBV10-1 to TRBJ2-5; tentatively, D is TRBD1 (6 bases). The length of the CDR3 is 14 residues. The V gene's germline CDR1 is WNHNN and CDR2 SYGVQD (reference sequence). V was cut by 0 bases and J by 3 bases, with 8 bases left in between.

This CDR3 is CASSLGGRNYGYTF. In DNA, the CDR3 is TGCGCCAGCAGCTTGGGGGGCAGAAACTATGGCTACACCTTC. The chain recombines TRBV5-1 with TRBJ1-2; D might be TRBD1 (5 bases). V was shortened by 0 bases and J by 2 bases, with 8 bases between the two germline ends. The length of the CDR3 is 14 residues. The germline CDR1 and CDR2 sequences are SGHRS and YFSETQ. The whole variable domain, remainder taken from reference TRBV5-1 and TRBJ1-2, is KAGVTQTPRYLIKTRGQQVTLSCSPISGHRSVSWYQQTPGQGLQFLFEYFSETQRNKGNFPGRFSGRQFSNSRSEMNVSTLELGDSALYLCASSLGGRNYGYTFGSGTRLTVV.

DNA for the CDR3: TGTGCCAGCAGCTTGGGGGGTGAGGGCGATGAGCAGTTCTTC. It encodes CASSLGGEGDEQFF. The V call is TRBV5-4, the J call TRBJ2-1; a weak D match, TRBD2 (5 bases). Trimming took 0 bases from V and 8 from J, leaving 12 bases between them. The CDR3 covers 14 residues. The germline CDR1 and CDR2 sequences are SGHNT and YYREEE (reference sequence).

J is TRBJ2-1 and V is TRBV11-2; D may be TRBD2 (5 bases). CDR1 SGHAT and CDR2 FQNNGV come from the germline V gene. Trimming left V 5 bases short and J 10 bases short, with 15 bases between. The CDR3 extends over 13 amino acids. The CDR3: CASSLGLRGEQFF. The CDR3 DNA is TGTGCCAGCAGCCTTGGACTCCGCGGCGAGCAGTTCTTC.

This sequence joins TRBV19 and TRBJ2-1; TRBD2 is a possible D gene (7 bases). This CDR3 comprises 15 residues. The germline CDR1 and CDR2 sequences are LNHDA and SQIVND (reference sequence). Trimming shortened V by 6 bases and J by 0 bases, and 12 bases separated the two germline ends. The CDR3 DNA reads TGTGCCAGTAGGGGAGGGGGGCGCTCCTACAATGAGCAGTTCTTC. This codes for CASRGGGRSYNEQFF.

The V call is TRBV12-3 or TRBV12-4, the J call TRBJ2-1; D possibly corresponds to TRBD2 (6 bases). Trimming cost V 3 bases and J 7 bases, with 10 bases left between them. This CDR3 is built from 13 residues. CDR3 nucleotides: TGTGCCAGCAGTTTCGGGGGTCTTAATGAGCAGTTCTTC. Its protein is CASSFGGLNEQFF.

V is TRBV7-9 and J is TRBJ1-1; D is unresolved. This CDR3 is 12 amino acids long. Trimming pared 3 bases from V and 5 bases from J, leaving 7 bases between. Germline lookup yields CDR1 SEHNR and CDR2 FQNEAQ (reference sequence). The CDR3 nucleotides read TGTGCCAGCAGCTTTCACAGTACTGAAGCTTTCTTT. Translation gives CASSFHSTEAFF.

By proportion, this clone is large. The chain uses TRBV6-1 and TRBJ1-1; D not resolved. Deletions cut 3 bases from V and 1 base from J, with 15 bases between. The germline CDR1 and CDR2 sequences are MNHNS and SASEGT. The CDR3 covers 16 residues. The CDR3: CASSDLDGRGNTEAFF. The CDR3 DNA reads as TGTGCCAGCAGTGACTTGGACGGCCGGGGGAACACTGAAGCTTTCTTT.

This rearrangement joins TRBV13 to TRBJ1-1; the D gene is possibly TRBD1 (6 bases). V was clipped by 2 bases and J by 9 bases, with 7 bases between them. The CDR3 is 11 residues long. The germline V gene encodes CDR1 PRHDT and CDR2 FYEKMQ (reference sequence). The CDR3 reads CASSLQGKAFF. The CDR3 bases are TGTGCCAGCAGCTTACAGGGGAAAGCTTTCTTT.

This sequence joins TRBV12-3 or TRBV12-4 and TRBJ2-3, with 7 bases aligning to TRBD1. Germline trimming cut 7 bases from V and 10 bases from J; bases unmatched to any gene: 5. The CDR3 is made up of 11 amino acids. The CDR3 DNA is TGTGCCAGCATCAACCAGGGGGCGCAGTATTTT. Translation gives CASINQGAQYF.

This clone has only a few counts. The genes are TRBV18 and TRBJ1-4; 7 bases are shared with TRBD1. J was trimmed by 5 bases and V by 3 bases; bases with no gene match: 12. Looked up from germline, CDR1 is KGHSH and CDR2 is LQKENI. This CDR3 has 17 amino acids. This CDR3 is CASSPSAPGQTNEKLFF. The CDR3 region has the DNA TGTGCCAGCTCACCGAGCGCTCCGGGACAGACGAATGAAAAACTGTTTTTT.